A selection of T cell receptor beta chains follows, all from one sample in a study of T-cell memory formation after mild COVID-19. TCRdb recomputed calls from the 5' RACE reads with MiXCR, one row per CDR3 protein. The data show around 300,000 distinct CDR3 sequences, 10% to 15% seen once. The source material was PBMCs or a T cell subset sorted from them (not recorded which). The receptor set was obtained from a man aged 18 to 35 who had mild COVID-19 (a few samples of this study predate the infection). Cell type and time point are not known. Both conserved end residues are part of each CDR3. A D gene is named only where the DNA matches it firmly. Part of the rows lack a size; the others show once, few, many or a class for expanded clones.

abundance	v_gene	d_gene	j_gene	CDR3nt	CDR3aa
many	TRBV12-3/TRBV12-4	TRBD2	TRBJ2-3	TGTGCCAGCAGTTACCGCCGGGGGGGCCTCACAGATACGCAGTATTTT	CASSYRRGGLTDTQYF
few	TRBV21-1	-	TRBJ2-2	TGTGCCAGCAGGTCGAGCGGGGAGCTGTTTTTT	CASRSSGELFF
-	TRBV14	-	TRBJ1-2	TGTGCCAGCAGCCAAGATCCCAGGTGGGACGGCTACACCTTC	CASSQDPRWDGYTF
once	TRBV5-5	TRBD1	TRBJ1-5	TGTGCCAGCAGCTTGGGACAGGGGGTGGGTCAGCCCCAGCATTTT	CASSLGQGVGQPQHF
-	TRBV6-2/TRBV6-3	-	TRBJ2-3	TGTGCCAGCAGTTACTCTTCGGGGTCGGATACGCAGTATTTT	CASSYSSGSDTQYF
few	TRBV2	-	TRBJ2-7	TGTGCCAGCAGTGACTCTTATAGGGTCCACGAGCAGTACTTC	CASSDSYRVHEQYF
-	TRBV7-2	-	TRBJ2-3	TGTGCCAGCAGCGTAGGAGCCGGAGATACGCAGTATTTT	CASSVGAGDTQYF
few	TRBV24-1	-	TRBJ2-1	TGTGCCACCAGTGATTCCGGGACCGATCACAATGAGCAGTTCTTC	CATSDSGTDHNEQFF
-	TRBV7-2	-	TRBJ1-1	TGTGCCAGCAGCCGTCGGTGGAACACTGAAGCTTTCTTT	CASSRRWNTEAFF
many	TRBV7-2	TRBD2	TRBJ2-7	TGTGCCAGCAGCTCGCCGACTAGCGGGGGATCCTACGAGCAGTACTTC	CASSSPTSGGSYEQYF
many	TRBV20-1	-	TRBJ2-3	TGCAGTGCTAGAGGCCCCACAGATACGCAGTATTTT	CSARGPTDTQYF
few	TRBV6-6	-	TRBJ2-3	TGTGCCAGCAGCGGGGACTTTCCAGGACAAGATACGCAGTATTTT	CASSGDFPGQDTQYF
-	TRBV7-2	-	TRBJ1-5	TGTGCCAGCAGCTTAGCTCCCTCCAATTATCAGCCCCAGCATTTT	CASSLAPSNYQPQHF
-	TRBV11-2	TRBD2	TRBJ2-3	TGTGCCAGCAGCTTAGGACTAGCGGGACCTAGCACAGATACGCAGTATTTT	CASSLGLAGPSTDTQYF
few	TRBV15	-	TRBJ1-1	TGTGCCACCAGCTCCCTGGGCAGGTTGAACACTGAAGCTTTCTTT	CATSSLGRLNTEAFF
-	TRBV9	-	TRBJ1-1	TGTGACAGCAGCGTAGATGGGGGGGACACTGAAGCTTTCTTT	CDSSVDGGDTEAFF
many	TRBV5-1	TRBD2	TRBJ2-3	TGCGCCAGCAGCTCCGGGACTAGAGGTGCAGATACGCAGTATTTT	CASSSGTRGADTQYF
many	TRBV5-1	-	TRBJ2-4	TGCGCCAGCAGCCCCGGGGGTTTCGGAAACATTCAGTACTTC	CASSPGGFGNIQYF
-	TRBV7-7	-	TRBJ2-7	TGTGCCAGCAGCCCTGTTGGGGGCTTCTACGAGCAGTACTTC	CASSPVGGFYEQYF
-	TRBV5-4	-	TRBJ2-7	TGTGCCAGCAGCAACGACTACTCCTACGAGCAGTACTTC	CASSNDYSYEQYF
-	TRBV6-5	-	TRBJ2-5	TGTGCCAGTGGCCCCCACGCGGGCTCGGCTCAAGAGACCCAGTACTTC	CASGPHAGSAQETQYF
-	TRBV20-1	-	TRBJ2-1	TGCAGTGCTATGAGTCAGGGTCAAAATGAGCAGTTCTTC	CSAMSQGQNEQFF
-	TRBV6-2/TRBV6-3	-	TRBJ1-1	TGTGCCAGCAGTTTTGGCCTTGAAGCTTTCTTT	CASSFGLEAFF
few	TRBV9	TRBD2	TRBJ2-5	TGTGCCAGCAGCGGACTAGCGGATCAAGAGACCCAGTACTTC	CASSGLADQETQYF
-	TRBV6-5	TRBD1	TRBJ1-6	TGTGCCAGCCAGGGGGACGGATATAATTCACCCCTCCACTTT	CASQGDGYNSPLHF
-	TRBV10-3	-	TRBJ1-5	TGTGCCATCAGGGGGGAACAGGACTATGAGCCCCAGCATTTT	CAIRGEQDYEPQHF
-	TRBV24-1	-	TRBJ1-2	TGTGCCACCAGTGATTCACTCGAAGGCTACACCTTC	CATSDSLEGYTF
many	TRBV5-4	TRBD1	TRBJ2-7	TGTGCCAGCAGCTTGGCCGCGGACAGGCGAGACTACGAGCAGTACTTC	CASSLAADRRDYEQYF
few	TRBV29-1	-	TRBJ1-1	TGCAGCGTAAGCAGACAGGTGTGGAGCACTGAAGCTTTCTTT	CSVSRQVWSTEAFF
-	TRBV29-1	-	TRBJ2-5	TGCAGCGTTCCCGTCGGGTTCGAGACCCAGTACTTC	CSVPVGFETQYF
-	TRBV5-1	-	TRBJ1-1	TGCGCCAGCAGAGCCGGGCCCCCCAGGAACACTGAAGTTTTCTTT	CASRAGPPRNTEVFF
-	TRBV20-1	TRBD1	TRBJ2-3	TGCAGTGCTAGAGATTATCAGGGGGCGCCGGGGGATACGCAGTATTTT	CSARDYQGAPGDTQYF
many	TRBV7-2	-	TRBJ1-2	TGTGCCAGCAGCTGGAGGCACGGGCCCTATGGCTACACCTTC	CASSWRHGPYGYTF
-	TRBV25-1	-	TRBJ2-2	TGTGCCAGCGCCCATTTGAGTGGGGGAAACACCGGGGAGCTGTTTTTT	CASAHLSGGNTGELFF
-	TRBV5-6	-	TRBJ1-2	TGTGCCAGCAGCCCACCCCAGGCGTATGGCTACACCTTC	CASSPPQAYGYTF
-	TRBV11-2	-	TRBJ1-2	TGTGCCAGCAGCTCCGGGACTTATGGCTATGGCTACACCTTC	CASSSGTYGYGYTF
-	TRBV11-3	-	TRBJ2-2	TGTGCCAGCAGCTTAGATGCGGACACCGGGGAGCTGTTTTTT	CASSLDADTGELFF
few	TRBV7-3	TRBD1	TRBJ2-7	TGTGCCAGCAGCCCCTGGACAGGGGGCGAGCAGTACTTC	CASSPWTGGEQYF
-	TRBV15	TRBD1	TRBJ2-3	TGTGCCACCAGCAAAACACAGGGGTCTTCGCAGTATTTT	CATSKTQGSSQYF
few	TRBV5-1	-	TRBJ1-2	TGCGCCAGCAGCTTGGGAGGGGCCTGGGGCTACACCTTC	CASSLGGAWGYTF
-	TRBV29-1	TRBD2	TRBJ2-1	TGCAGCGTTACCGTAGCGGGGGCCCGCAATGAGCAGTTCTTC	CSVTVAGARNEQFF
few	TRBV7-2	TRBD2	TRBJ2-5	TGTGCCAGCAGCTTCCGGACTAGCGGGGGGGTTGAGACCCAGTACTTC	CASSFRTSGGVETQYF
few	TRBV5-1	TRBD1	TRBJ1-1	TGCGCCAGCAGCCTGCTGACCGGGACAGGCCTCGCTGAAGCTTTCTTT	CASSLLTGTGLAEAFF
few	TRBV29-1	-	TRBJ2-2	TGCAGCGTTGCCCCTAGAGCCGGGGAGCTGTTTTTT	CSVAPRAGELFF
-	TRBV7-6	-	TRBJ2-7	TGTGCCAGCAGCCCCCGGGTCGGTGTACCCTACGAGCAGTACTTC	CASSPRVGVPYEQYF
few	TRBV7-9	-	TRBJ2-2	TGTGCCAGCACCCCGGTCGAGGGGGACCCGGAGCTGTTTTTT	CASTPVEGDPELFF
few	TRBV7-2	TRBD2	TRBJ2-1	TGTGCCAGCAGCTTTTGGCTAGCGGGGGGGCCAGGCAATGAGCAGTTCTTC	CASSFWLAGGPGNEQFF
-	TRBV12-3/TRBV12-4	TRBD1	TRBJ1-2	TGTGCCAGCACACCGGGACAGGCGTACTATGGCTACACCTTC	CASTPGQAYYGYTF
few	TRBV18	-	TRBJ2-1	TGTGCCAGCTCACCACCGCCCTTAACCTACAATGAGCAGTTCTTC	CASSPPPLTYNEQFF
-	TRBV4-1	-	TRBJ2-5	TGCGCCAGCAGCCAAGGCCTTCCGATCGGGGCGGCGCGGTTGGAGACCCAGTACTTC	CASSQGLPIGAARLETQYF
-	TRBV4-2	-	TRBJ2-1	TGTGCCAGCAGCCAAGATTGGGGGGGCTACTACAATGAGCAGTTCTTC	CASSQDWGGYYNEQFF
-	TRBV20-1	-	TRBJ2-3	TGCAGTGATATCCCGGGGGACACCTATACGCAGTATTTT	CSDIPGDTYTQYF
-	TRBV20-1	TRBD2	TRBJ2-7	TGCAGTGCTAGAGATGGTGGGACTAGCGGGTACGAGCAGTACTTC	CSARDGGTSGYEQYF
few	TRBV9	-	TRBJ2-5	TGTGCCAGCAGCGTAGGACAGCTGTACCAAGAGACCCAGTACTTC	CASSVGQLYQETQYF
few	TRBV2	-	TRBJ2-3	TGTGCCAGCATTCTCGCAGATACGCAGTATTTT	CASILADTQYF
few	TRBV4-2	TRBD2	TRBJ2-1	TGTGCCAGCAGCCAAGATCGGGTTAGCGGGGGTTTCCGCTACAATGAGCAGTTCTTC	CASSQDRVSGGFRYNEQFF
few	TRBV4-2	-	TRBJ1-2	TGTGCCAGCAGCCAAGATACAACCCTGGGGGACTATGGCTACACCTTC	CASSQDTTLGDYGYTF
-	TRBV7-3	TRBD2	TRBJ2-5	TGTGCCAGCAGCCCAGTTCCTAGCGGGGGAGAGACCCAGTACTTC	CASSPVPSGGETQYF
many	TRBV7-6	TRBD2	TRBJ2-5	TGTGCCAGCAGCTTAGCGGGACGCGGGAGGGAGACCCAGTACTTC	CASSLAGRGRETQYF